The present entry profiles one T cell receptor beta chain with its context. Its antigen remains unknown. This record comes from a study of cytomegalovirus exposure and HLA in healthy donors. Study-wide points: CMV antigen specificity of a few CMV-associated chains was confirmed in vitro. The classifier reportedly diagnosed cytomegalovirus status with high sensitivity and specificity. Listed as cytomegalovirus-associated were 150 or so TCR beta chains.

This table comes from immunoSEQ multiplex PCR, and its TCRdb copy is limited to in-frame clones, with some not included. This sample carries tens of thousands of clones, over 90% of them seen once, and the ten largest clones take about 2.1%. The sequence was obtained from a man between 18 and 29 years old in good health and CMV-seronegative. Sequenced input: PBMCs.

In DNA form, the CDR3 reads TGCGCCAGCAGCCAGGGGACAGCCCCCAACGAGCAGTACTTC. It yields the protein CASSQGTAPNEQYF. The rearrangement joins TRBV4-1 to TRBJ2-7, with TRBD1 identical over 7 bases. The CDR3 consists of 14 residues. The V gene's germline CDR1 is MGHRA and CDR2 YSYEKL. V was pared by 3 bases and J by 5 bases, with 7 bases of the junction left unmatched.